The 9 T cell receptor beta chains presented below share a single source sample, sequenced in a study of blood T cells in healthy people across ages. Together with a sample-barcoded 5' primer, a J-beta primer mix was included in a second PCR lasting roughly 6 to 12 cycles. MiXCR, applied by TCRdb to the 5' RACE reads, yields one record per CDR3 protein. The data contain over 600,000 distinct CDR3 sequences, more than 50% of them seen just once; the ten biggest clones take up roughly 26%. Sequencing input: blood. The receptors derive from a man aged 35-49 years in good health.

The genes are TRBV9 and TRBJ2-5; 12 positions match TRBD2. The trim removed 0 bases at V and 11 bases at J, leaving 11 bases unmatched. Germline V gene data show CDR1 as SGDLS and CDR2 as YYNGEE. This CDR3 comprises 16 residues. DNA of the CDR3: TGTGCCAGCAGCGTAGGGACTAGCGGGGCGGGAAATGAGCAGTACTTC. Translation: CASSVGTSGAGNEQYF.

The chain employs TRBV7-3 and TRBJ2-3; TRBD2 might be the D (6 bases). The CDR3 contains 16 residues. Deletions cut 4 bases from V and 2 bases from J, with 16 bases between. CDR1 is SGHTA and CDR2 is FQGTGA in the germline V gene. The CDR3 coding sequence is TGTGCCAGCAGCTCTACCGGACTAAGCCCCACAGATACGCAGTATTTT. Translation gives CASSSTGLSPTDTQYF.

The chain is built from TRBV7-9 and TRBJ2-5; TRBD1 might be the D (5 bases). CDR1 and CDR2 (germline): SEHNR, FQNEAQ (reference sequence). V was trimmed by 4 bases and J by 2 bases, leaving 11 bases between them. CDR3 size: 14 residues. CDR3 bases: TGTGCCAGCAGCTCTGACAGATTTCAAGAGACCCAGTACTTC. As protein: CASSSDRFQETQYF.

This clonotype was observed a single time. V usage is TRBV10-3 and J usage is TRBJ1-2; maybe TRBD1 (5 bases). Trimming pared 11 bases from V and 1 base from J, leaving 26 bases between. CDR1 and CDR2 (germline): ENHRY, SYGVKD. The CDR3 extends over 17 amino acids. CDR3 sequence: CAASLGGVGLLNYGYTF. The CDR3 DNA follows: TGTGCCGCCTCGTTGGGGGGAGTAGGGCTACTTAACTATGGCTACACCTTC.

This clonotype was observed a handful of times. The chain couples TRBV7-8 to TRBJ2-3; TRBD2 matches 12 bases. The CDR3 loop spans 15 amino acids. The trim removed 5 bases at V and 7 bases at J, leaving 7 bases unmatched. Germline V lookup: CDR1 SGHVS, CDR2 FQNEAQ. This CDR3 is CASSLTSGSEYTQYF. CDR3 nucleotides: TGTGCCAGCAGCCTGACTAGCGGGAGTGAATATACGCAGTATTTT. The full variable domain, in which reference TRBV7-8 and TRBJ2-3 provide the parts outside the CDR3, is GAGVSQSPRYKVAKRGQDVALRCDPISGHVSLFWYQQALGQGPEFLTYFQNEAQLDKSGLPSDRFFAERPEGSVSTLKIQRTQQEDSAVYLCASSLTSGSEYTQYFGPGTRLTVL.

The rearrangement links TRBV15 to TRBJ2-3; 12 nucleotides line up with TRBD2. CDR3 length: 17 amino acids. Per germline, CDR1 LNHNV and CDR2 YYDKDF (reference sequence). V was clipped by 0 bases and J by 1 base; unmatched bases: 2. The CDR3 sequence is CATSRELAGGGTDTQYF. As DNA, the CDR3 is TGTGCCACCAGCAGAGAACTAGCGGGGGGCGGCACAGATACGCAGTATTTT.

This clonotype has only a few counts. V is TRBV6-5 and J is TRBJ2-3, with unresolved D. V dropped 2 bases and J dropped 3 bases, with 6 bases sitting between them. The germline gives CDR1 MNHEY, CDR2 SVGAGI. The CDR3 is 13 amino acids. This chain's CDR3 is CASSYGVTDTQYF. Written as DNA, the CDR3 is TGTGCCAGCAGTTACGGGGTGACAGATACGCAGTATTTT.

The chain has TRBV29-1 and TRBJ2-5; a weak D match, TRBD2 (6 bases). CDR1 is SQVTM and CDR2 is ANQGSEA in the germline V gene. The V gene lost 4 bases and the J gene lost 5 bases, with 11 bases spanning the gap. There are 12 residues in the CDR3. In DNA, the CDR3 is TGCAGCGTTGGTGGGACTTGGGAGACCCAGTACTTC. This gives the protein CSVGGTWETQYF.

V is TRBV28 and J is TRBJ2-3, with 11 nucleotides matching TRBD2. The germline CDR1 and CDR2 sequences are MDHEN and SYDVKM. V was pared by 5 bases and J by 5 bases, with 6 bases of the junction left unmatched. The CDR3 is 15 residues long. CDR3 nucleotides: TGTGCCAGCAGTACCGGGACTAGCGGTAGAGATACGCAGTATTTT. Translated: CASSTGTSGRDTQYF.